This TCR beta chain was identified during a study of beta chain features in type 1 diabetes. The study, taken as a whole, reports: Cells with high TCR expression could be over-represented by cDNA sequencing. Fewer junction insertions and more nucleotide deletions appeared in type 1 diabetes patients. Significant though moderate, a shortening of TCRB CDR3s appeared in all four CD4+ subsets of Type 1 diabetes patients.

V lost 4 bases, J lost 3 bases, and 5 bases stayed unmatched. Germline CDR1 reads MNHEY; CDR2 reads SVGAGI. The CDR3 has 16 residues. In regard to this clone: Its antigen is undetermined.

cDNA synthesis used the whole RNA isolate, giving expressed TCRB sequences. The repertoire was sequenced with immunoSEQ multiplex PCR; TCRdb's copy has only in-frame clones and lacks some. The table includes around 300,000 clones, over 14% detected once. CD4+ cells of the naive, central memory, regulatory and stem cell-like memory types were sorted via CD45RO/CCR7/CD25/CD127/CD95/CD27. This receptor was identified in a man younger than 35 with type 1 diabetes. The chain joins TRBV6-5 to TRBJ1-5; 11 nucleotides agree with TRBD1. Material for sequencing was naive CD4+ T cells from blood. In DNA form, the CDR3 reads TGTGCCAGCAGTTTAGGGACAGGGGGTTTCAATCAGCCCCAGCATTTT. Translated: CASSLGTGGFNQPQHF.